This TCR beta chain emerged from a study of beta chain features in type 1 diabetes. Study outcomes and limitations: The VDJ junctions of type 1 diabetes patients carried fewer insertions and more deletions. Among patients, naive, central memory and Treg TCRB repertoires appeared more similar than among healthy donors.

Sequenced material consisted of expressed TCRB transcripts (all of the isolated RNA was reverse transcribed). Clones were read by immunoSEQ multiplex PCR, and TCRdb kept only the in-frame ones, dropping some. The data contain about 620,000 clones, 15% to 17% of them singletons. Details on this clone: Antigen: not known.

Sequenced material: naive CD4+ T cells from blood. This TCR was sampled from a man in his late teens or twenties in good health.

The CDR3 loop reads CASSDTWAQYF. DNA for the CDR3: TGTGCCAGCAGTGACACGTGGGCCCAGTACTTC. The rearrangement links TRBV6-5 to TRBJ2-5, with D unclear. From germline, CDR1 is MNHEY and CDR2 SVGAGI. The CDR3 is 11 residues long. V lost 5 bases and J 9 bases, leaving 10 bases between the germline ends.